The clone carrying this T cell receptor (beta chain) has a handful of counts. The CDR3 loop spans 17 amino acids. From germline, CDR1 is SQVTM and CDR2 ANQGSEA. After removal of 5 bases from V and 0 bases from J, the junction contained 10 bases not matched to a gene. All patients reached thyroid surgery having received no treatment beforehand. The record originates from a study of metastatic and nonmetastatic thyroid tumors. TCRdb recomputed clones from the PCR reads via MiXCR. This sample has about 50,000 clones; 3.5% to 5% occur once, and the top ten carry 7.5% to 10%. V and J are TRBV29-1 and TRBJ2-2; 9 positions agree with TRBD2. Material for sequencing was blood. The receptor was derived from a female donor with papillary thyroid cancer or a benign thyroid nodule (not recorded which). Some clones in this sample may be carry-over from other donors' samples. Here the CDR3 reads CSVTLAGESTNTGELFF. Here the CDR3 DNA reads TGCAGCGTTACGTTAGCGGGGGAAAGTACGAACACCGGGGAGCTGTTTTTT.